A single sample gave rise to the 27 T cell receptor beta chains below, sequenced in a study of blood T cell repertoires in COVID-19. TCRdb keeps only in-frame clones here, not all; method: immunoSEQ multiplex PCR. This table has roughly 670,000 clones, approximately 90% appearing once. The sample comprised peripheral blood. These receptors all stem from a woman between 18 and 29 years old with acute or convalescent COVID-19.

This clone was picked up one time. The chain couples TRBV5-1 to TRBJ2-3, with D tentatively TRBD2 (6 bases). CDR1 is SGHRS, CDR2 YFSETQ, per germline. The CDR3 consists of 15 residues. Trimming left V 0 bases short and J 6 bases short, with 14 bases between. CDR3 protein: CASSLVGGTPDTQYF. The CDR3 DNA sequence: TGCGCCAGCAGCTTGGTCGGCGGGACCCCGGATACGCAGTATTTT.

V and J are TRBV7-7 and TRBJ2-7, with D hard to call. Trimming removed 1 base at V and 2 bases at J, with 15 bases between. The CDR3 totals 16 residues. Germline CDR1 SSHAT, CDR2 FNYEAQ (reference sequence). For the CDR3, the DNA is TGTGCCAGCAGCTTAGGAGTTGGGCCCATGGCCTACGAGCAGTACTTC. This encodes CASSLGVGPMAYEQYF.

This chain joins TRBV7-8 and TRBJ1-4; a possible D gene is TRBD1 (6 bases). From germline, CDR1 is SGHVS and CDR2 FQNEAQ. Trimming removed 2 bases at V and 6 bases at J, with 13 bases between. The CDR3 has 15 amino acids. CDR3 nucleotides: TGTGCCAGCAGCTTACGTGGCAGGGGTGATGAAAAACTGTTTTTT. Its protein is CASSLRGRGDEKLFF.

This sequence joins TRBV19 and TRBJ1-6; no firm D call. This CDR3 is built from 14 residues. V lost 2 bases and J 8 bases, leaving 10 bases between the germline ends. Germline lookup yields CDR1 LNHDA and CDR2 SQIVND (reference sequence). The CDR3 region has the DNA TGTGCCAGTAGTATAAGGAGATGGGATTCACCCCTCCACTTT. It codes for CASSIRRWDSPLHF.

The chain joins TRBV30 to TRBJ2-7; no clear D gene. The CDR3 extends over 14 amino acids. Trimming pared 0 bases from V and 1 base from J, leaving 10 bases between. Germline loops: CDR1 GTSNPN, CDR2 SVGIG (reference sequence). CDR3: CAWSVRRRSYEQYF. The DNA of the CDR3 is TGTGCCTGGAGTGTACGTCGGCGGTCCTACGAGCAGTACTTC.

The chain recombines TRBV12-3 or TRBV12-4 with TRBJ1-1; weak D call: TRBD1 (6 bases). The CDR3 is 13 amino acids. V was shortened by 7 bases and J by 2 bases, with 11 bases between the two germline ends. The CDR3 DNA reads TGTGCCAGCACCTGGGGGGGCAACACTGAAGCTTTCTTT. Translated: CASTWGGNTEAFF.

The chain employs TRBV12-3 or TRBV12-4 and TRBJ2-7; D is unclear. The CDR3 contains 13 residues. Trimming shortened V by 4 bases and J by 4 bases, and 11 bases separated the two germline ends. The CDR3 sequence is CASSWHAEYEQYF. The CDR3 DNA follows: TGTGCCAGCAGTTGGCACGCGGAGTACGAGCAGTACTTC.

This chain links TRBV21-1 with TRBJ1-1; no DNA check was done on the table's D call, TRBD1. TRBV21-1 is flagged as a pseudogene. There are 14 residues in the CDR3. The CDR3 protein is CASTQGSRNTEAFF. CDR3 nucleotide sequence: TGTGCCAGCACCCAGGGGTCCCGGAACACTGAAGCTTTCTTT.

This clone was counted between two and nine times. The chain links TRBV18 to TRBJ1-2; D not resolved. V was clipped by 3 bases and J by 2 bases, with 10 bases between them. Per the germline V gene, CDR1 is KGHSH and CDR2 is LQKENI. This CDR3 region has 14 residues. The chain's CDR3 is CASSPGTMNYGYTF. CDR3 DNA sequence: TGTGCCAGCTCACCGGGCACGATGAACTATGGCTACACCTTC. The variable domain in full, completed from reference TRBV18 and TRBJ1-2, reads NAGVMQNPRHLVRRRGQEARLRCSPMKGHSHVYWYRQLPEEGLKFMVYLQKENIIDESGMPKERFSAEFPKEGPSILRIQQVVRGDSAAYFCASSPGTMNYGYTFGSGTRLTVV.

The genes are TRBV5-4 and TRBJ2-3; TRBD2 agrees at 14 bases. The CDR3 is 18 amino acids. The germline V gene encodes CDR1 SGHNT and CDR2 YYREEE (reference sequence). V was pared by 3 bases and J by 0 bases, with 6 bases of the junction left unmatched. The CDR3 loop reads CASSSGLAGGTSTDTQYF. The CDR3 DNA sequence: TGTGCCAGCAGCTCCGGACTAGCGGGGGGCACTAGCACAGATACGCAGTATTTT.

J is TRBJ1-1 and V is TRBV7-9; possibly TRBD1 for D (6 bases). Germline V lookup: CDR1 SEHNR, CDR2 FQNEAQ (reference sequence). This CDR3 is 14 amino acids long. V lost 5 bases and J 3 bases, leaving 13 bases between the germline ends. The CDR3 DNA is TGTGCCAGCAGCCCAGGGGAGGGGGACACTGAAGCTTTCTTT. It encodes CASSPGEGDTEAFF.

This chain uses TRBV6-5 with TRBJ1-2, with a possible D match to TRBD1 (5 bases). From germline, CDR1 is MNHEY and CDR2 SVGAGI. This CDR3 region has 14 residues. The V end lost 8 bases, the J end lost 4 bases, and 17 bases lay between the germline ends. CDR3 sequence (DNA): TGTGCCAGCTCAAATTACAGGAATGTCTATGGCTACACCTTC. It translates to CASSNYRNVYGYTF.

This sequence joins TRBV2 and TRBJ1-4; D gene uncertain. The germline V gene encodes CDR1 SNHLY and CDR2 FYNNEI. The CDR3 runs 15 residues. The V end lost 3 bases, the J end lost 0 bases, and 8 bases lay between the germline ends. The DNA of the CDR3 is TGTGCCAGCAGTGACTTGCAGACAACTAATGAAAAACTGTTTTTT. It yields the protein CASSDLQTTNEKLFF.

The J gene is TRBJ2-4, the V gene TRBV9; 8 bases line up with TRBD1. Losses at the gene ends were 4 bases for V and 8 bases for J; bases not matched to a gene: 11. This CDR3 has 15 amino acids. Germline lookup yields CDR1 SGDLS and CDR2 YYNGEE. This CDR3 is CASSTAGGRGDIQYF. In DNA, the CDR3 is TGTGCCAGCAGCACGGCAGGGGGCCGGGGAGACATTCAGTACTTC.

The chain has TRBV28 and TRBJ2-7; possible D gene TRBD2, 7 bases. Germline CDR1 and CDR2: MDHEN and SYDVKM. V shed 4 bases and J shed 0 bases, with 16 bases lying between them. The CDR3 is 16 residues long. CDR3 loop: CASSSPRGDTSYEQYF. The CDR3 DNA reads TGTGCCAGCAGTTCACCCCGGGGGGACACCTCCTACGAGCAGTACTTC.

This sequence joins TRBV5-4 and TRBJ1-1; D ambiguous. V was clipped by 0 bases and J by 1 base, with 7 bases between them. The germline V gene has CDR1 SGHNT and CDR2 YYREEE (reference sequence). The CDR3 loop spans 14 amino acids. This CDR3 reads CASSLGRSNTEAFF. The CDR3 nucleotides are TGTGCCAGCAGCTTGGGTCGGTCGAACACTGAAGCTTTCTTT. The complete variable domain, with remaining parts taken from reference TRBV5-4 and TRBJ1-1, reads ETGVTQSPTHLIKTRGQQVTLRCSSQSGHNTVSWYQQALGQGPQFIFQYYREEENGRGNFPPRFSGLQFPNYSSELNVNALELDDSALYLCASSLGRSNTEAFFGQGTRLTVV.

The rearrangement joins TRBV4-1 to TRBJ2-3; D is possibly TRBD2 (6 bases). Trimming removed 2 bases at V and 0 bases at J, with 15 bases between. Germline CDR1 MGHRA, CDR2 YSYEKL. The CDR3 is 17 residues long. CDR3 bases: TGCGCCAGCAGCCAACCCGCGACTAGATCTAGCACAGATACGCAGTATTTT. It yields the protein CASSQPATRSSTDTQYF.

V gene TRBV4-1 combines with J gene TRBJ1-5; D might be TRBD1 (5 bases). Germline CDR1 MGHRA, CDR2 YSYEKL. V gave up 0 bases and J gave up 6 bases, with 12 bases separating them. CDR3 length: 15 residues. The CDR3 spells CASSQDGGGSQPQHF. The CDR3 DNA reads TGCGCCAGCAGCCAAGATGGGGGAGGTTCTCAGCCCCAGCATTTT.

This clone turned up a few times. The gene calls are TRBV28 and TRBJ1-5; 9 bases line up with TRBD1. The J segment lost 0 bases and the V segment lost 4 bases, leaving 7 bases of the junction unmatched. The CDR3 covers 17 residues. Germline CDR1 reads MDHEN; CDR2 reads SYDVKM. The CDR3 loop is CASSSPGQGNSNQPQHF. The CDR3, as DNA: TGTGCCAGCAGTTCCCCGGGACAGGGTAATAGCAATCAGCCCCAGCATTTT.

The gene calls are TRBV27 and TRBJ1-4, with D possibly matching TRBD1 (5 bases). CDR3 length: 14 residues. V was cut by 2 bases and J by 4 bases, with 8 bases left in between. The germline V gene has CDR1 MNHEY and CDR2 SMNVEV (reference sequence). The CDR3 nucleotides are TGTGCCAGCAGTTTAGACAGCCTTAATGAAAAACTGTTTTTT. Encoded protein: CASSLDSLNEKLFF.

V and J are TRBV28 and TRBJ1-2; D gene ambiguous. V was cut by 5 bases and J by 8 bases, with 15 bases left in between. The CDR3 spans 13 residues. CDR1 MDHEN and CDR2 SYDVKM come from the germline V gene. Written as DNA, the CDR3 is TGTGCCAGCAGTGGATCGGTTGACTTGGGCTACACCTTC. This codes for CASSGSVDLGYTF.

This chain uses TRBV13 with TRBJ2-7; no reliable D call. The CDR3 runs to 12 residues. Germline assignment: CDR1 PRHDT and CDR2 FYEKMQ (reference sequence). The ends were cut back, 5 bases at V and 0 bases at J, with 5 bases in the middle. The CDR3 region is CASSGGSYEQYF. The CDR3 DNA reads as TGTGCCAGCAGCGGCGGCTCCTACGAGCAGTACTTC.

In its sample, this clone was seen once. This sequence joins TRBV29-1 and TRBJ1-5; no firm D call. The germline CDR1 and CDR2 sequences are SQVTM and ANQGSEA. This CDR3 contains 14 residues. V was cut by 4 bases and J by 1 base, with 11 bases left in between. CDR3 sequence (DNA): TGCAGCGTTGGGGAGGGTAAGAGCAATCAGCCCCAGCATTTT. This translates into CSVGEGKSNQPQHF.

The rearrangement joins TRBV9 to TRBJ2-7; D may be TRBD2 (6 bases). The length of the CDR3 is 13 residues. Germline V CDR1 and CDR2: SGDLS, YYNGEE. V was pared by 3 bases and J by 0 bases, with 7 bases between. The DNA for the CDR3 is TGTGCCAGCAGCGGGACTAACTCCTACGAGCAGTACTTC. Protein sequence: CASSGTNSYEQYF.

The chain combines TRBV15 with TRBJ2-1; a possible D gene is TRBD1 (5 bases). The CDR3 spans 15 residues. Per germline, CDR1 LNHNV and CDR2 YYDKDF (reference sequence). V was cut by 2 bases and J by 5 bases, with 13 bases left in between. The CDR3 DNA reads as TGTGCCACCAGCAGACTCGGGCTACAGGACAATGAGCAGTTCTTC. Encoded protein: CATSRLGLQDNEQFF.

CDR3 coding DNA: TGTGCCAGTAGTATAGATTGGGCGGGACGTCACGCGAACACCGGGGAGCTGTTTTTT. Translating it yields CASSIDWAGRHANTGELFF. The chain joins TRBV19 to TRBJ2-2; D might be TRBD2 (6 bases). Germline CDR1 reads LNHDA; CDR2 reads SQIVND (reference sequence). Trimming shortened V by 0 bases and J by 0 bases, and 17 bases separated the two germline ends. CDR3 length: 19 amino acids.

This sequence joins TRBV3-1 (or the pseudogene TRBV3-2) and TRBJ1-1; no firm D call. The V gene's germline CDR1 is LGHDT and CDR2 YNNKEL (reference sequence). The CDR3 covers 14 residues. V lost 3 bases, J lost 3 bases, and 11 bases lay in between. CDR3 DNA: TGTGCCAGCAGCCACATCCCCAGGTACACTGAAGCTTTCTTT. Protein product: CASSHIPRYTEAFF.